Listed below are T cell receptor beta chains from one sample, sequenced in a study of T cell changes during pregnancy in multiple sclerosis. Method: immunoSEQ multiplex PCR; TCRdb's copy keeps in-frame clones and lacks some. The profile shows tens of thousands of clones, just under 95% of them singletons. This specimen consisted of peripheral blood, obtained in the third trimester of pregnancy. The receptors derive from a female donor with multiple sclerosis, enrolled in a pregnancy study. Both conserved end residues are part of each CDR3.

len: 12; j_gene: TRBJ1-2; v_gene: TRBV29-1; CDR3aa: CSVGQGAEDYTF
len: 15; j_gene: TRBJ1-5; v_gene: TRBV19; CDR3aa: CASSYGQGANQPQHF
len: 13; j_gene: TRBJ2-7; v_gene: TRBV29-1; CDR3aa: CSVGITGVGEQYF
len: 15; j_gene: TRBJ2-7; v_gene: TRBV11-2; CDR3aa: CASSLGTGGYYEQYF
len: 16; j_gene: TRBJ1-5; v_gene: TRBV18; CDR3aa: CASSPGQGKMNQPQHF
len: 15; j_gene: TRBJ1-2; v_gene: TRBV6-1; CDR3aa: CASSVQRTGVRGYTF
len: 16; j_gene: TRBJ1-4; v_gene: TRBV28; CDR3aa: CASSLGLRGDNEKLFF
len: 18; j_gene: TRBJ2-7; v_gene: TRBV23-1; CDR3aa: CASSQSYSRGMEWDEQYF
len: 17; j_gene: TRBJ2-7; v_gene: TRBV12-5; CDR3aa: CASGLVLAQRESNEQYF
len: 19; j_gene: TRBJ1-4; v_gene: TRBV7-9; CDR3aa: CASSYGQGFPIGPNEKLFF
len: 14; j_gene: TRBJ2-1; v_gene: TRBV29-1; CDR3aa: CSVEGLATYNEQFF
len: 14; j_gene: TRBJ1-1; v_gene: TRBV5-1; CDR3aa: CASSLDVRNTEAFF
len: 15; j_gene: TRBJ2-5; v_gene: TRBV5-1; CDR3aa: CASSRKPGTQETQYF
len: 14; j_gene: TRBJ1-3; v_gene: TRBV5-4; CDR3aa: CASRPQGSGNTIYF
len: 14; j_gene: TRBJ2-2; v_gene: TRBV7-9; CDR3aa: CASSFYRGAGELFF
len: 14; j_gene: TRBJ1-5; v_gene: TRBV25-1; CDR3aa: CASSGWTENQPQHF
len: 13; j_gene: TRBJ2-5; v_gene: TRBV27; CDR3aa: CASSFRRQETQYF
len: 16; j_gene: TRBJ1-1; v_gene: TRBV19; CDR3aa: CASSISMIYLEAEAFF
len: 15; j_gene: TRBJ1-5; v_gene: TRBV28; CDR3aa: CASSLGTGRDQPQHF
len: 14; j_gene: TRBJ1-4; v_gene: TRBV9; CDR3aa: CASSVGDRDEKLFF
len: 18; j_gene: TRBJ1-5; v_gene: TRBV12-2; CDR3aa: CASRSPVWGRGRNQPQHF
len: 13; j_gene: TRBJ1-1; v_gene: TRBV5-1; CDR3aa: CASKTGILTEAFF
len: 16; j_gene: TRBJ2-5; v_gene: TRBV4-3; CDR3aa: CASSPGWGLAEETQYF
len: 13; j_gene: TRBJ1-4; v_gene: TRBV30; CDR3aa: CAWNRGMAEKLFF
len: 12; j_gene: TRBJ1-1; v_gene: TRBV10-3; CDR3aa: CAIREQGTEAFF
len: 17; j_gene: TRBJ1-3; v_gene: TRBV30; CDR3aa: CASTHSVGGFSGNTIYF
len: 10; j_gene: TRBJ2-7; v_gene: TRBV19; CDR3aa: CASRSYEQYF
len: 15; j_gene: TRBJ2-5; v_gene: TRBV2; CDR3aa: CASPSDRGGRETQYF
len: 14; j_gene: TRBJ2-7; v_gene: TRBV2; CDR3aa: CASSATGGYYEQYF
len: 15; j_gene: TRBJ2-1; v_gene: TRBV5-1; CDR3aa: CASSAEYPEYNEQFF
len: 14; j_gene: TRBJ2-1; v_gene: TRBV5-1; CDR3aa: CASSLVSGPNEQFF
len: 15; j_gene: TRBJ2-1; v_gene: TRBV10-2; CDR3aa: CASSMTSGRYNEQFF
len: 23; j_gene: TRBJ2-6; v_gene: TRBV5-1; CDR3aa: CASSLARTTSPERPYSGANVLTF
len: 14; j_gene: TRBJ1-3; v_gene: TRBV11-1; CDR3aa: CASSYLPSGNTIYF
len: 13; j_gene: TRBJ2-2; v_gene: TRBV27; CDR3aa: CASSFSGSGELFF
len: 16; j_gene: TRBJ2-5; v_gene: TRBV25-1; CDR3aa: CANSDTYRDRQETQYF
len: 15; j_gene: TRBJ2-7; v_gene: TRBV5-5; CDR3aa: CASSFLTGWVYEQYF
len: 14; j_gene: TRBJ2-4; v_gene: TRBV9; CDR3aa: CASSVGGETPIQYF
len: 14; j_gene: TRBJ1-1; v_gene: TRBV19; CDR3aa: CASSIWGQNTEAFF
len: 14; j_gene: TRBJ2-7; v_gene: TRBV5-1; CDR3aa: CASSPGQGSYEQYF
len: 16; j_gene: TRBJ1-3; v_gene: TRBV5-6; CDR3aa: CASSLNRGTSGNTIYF
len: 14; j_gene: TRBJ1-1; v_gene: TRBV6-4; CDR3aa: CASSEQGDGTEAFF
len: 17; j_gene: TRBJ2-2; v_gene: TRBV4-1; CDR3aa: CASSHSLTAGNTGELFF
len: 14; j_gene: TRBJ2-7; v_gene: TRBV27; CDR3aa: CASSPWTGMDEQYF
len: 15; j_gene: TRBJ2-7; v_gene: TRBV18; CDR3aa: CASSISGVINYEQYF
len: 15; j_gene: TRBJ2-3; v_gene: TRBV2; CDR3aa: CASMAAGASTDTQYF
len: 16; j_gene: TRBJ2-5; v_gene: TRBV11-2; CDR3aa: CASSLNRGDPQETQYF
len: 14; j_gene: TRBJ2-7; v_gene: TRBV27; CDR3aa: CASTPWTGSNEQYF
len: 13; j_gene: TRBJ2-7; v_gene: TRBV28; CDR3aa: CASSLEGTFEQYF
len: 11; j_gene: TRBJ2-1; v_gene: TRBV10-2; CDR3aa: CASGLSNEQFF
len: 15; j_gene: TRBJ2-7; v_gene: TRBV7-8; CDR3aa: CASSSRGQETYEQYF
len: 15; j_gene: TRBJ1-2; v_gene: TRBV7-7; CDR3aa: CASSPYTQGSYGYTF
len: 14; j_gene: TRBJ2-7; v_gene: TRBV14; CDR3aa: CASSLRQGAREQYF
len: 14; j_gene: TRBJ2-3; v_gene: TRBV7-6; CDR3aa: CASSLGQITDTQYF
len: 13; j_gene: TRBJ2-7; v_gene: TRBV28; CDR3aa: CATRRATAYEQYF
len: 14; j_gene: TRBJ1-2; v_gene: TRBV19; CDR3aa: CASSESRLNYGYTF
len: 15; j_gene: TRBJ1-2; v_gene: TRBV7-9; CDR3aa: CASSTPGQGLYGYTF
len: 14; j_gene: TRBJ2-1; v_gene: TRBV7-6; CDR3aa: CASSSGLAANEQFF